This TCR beta chain was obtained from a study of PD-1 blockade in mismatch repair-deficient tumors. Germline loops: CDR1 SGHAT, CDR2 FQDESV (reference sequence). This CDR3 region has 14 residues. The trim removed 5 bases at V and 6 bases at J, leaving 8 bases unmatched. Details on this clone: What it recognizes is unknown.

General study results and limits: About 4.5% of the roughly 150 peptide-expanded blood TCRs were also found in tumor.

Profiled with immunoSEQ multiplex PCR; TCRdb holds only in-frame clones, not every one. This sample has over 11,000 clones, with about nine tenths found just once. The time point denotes: identical roughly 10-day culture without peptide (control). The TCR-sequenced patients were a few responders to pembrolizumab. The material was cells cultured in vitro, obtained from a patient treated with pembrolizumab. The TCR was taken from an adult with mismatch repair-deficient cancer. The chain combines TRBV11-1 with TRBJ2-3; 7 nucleotides match TRBD2. CDR3 loop: CASSHRLAGDTQYF. CDR3 bases: TGTGCCAGCAGCCACAGACTAGCCGGGGATACGCAGTATTTT.